These 14 T cell receptor beta chains came from one sample sequenced in a study of blood T cell repertoires in COVID-19. Profiled with immunoSEQ multiplex PCR; TCRdb holds only in-frame clones, not every one. Of 53,000 or so clones listed, 80% to 90% were seen once; the top ten hold 13%. Material for sequencing was peripheral blood. These receptors came from a man at least 80 years old with acute or convalescent COVID-19.

The chain links TRBV6-5 to TRBJ1-1; D is unresolved. The CDR3 contains 14 residues. The V and J ends lost 0 bases and 2 bases respectively, with 7 bases between them. Germline V gene sequence: CDR1 MNHEY, CDR2 SVGAGI. The CDR3 loop reads CASSYSGRNTEAFF. Written as DNA, the CDR3 is TGTGCCAGCAGTTACTCGGGGAGAAACACTGAAGCTTTCTTT.

This clone was seen just once. The V gene is TRBV25-1, the J gene TRBJ1-1; TRBD1 might be the D (5 bases). Germline CDR1 reads MGHDK; CDR2 reads SYGVNS. This CDR3 has 15 amino acids. Trimming took 2 bases from V and 1 from J, leaving 11 bases between them. CDR3 loop: CASSEGAGGNTEAFF. The CDR3 coding sequence is TGTGCCAGCAGTGAAGGCGCGGGGGGGAACACTGAAGCTTTCTTT.

The genes are TRBV19 and TRBJ1-5; 7 bases line up with TRBD1. The junction had 6 bases not matched to a gene; V was cut back by 2 bases and J by 2 bases. The CDR3 has 16 residues. Germline CDR1 is LNHDA and CDR2 is SQIVND (reference sequence). The CDR3 DNA reads as TGTGCCAGTAGTATAATAGGGGGCGCTGGCAATCAGCCCCAGCATTTT. Encoded protein: CASSIIGGAGNQPQHF.

The gene calls are TRBV2 and TRBJ1-1, with TRBD1 matching over 7 bases. This CDR3 contains 15 residues. V shed 2 bases, J shed 11 bases, and the junction held 14 bases outside the gene matches. Germline V gene lookup returns CDR1 SNHLY and CDR2 FYNNEI. Written as DNA, the CDR3 is TGTGCCAGCAGTGAAAGACCTAATCGGGTCAGGGGGGCTTTCTTT. Its protein product is CASSERPNRVRGAFF.

The genes are TRBV5-5 and TRBJ1-6; TRBD1 agrees at 9 bases. There are 16 residues in the CDR3. Germline V gene sequence: CDR1 SGHKS, CDR2 YYEKEE (reference sequence). The V segment lost 4 bases and the J segment 10 bases; nucleotides outside the gene matches: 12. The CDR3 protein is CASSRRVPGTGSPLHF. The CDR3 region has the DNA TGTGCCAGCAGCCGTAGGGTACCAGGGACAGGGTCACCCCTCCACTTT.

Here the CDR3 reads CASSEAGVSSYNSPLHF. DNA for the CDR3: TGTGCCAGCAGTGAAGCGGGAGTGAGCTCCTATAATTCACCCCTCCACTTT. This rearrangement joins TRBV2 to TRBJ1-6; D uncertain. V lost 0 bases and J lost 0, with 9 bases in between. The V gene's germline CDR1 is SNHLY and CDR2 FYNNEI. The CDR3 contains 17 residues.

Only one count was recorded for this clone. CDR3 protein: CASNSQGAYQPQHF. The CDR3 nucleotides are TGTGCCAGTAACTCACAGGGGGCTTATCAGCCCCAGCATTTT. This chain uses TRBV19 with TRBJ1-5, with 9 bases identical to TRBD1. The CDR3 is 14 amino acids. The trim removed 7 bases at V and 5 bases at J, leaving 6 bases unmatched. CDR1 is LNHDA and CDR2 is SQIVND in the germline V gene (reference sequence).

This clone was observed once. CDR3 residues: CASSQVPGSNNEQFF. The CDR3 DNA reads as TGTGCCAGCAGCCAAGTTCCGGGGTCGAACAATGAGCAGTTCTTC. The chain recombines TRBV4-2 with TRBJ2-1; weak D call: TRBD2 (5 bases). Trimming took off 1 base at V and 5 bases at J, with 12 bases between the two ends. The CDR3 covers 15 residues. CDR1 is LGHNA and CDR2 is YNFKEQ in the germline V gene.

The chain recombines TRBV19 with TRBJ1-2; 9 bases map to TRBD1. This CDR3 contains 17 residues. From germline, CDR1 is LNHDA and CDR2 SQIVND (reference sequence). J lost 0 bases, V lost 5 bases, and 10 bases had no gene match. The CDR3 DNA follows: TGTGCCAGTAGTCGGGGACAGGGTGCCTCAGCTAACTATGGCTACACCTTC. Translating gives CASSRGQGASANYGYTF.

The J gene is TRBJ2-7, the V gene TRBV2; TRBD1 might be the D (5 bases). CDR3 length equals 14 residues. The V end lost 4 bases, the J end lost 0 bases, and 10 bases lay between the germline ends. Germline values: CDR1 SNHLY, CDR2 FYNNEI. The CDR3 DNA follows: TGTGCCAGCAGTGCAACGGACAACTCCTACGAGCAGTACTTC. The encoded protein is CASSATDNSYEQYF.

This rearrangement joins TRBV3-1 (or the pseudogene TRBV3-2) to TRBJ1-4; 7 bases match TRBD1. Germline V gives CDR1 LGHDT, CDR2 YNNKEL (reference sequence). The J segment lost 14 bases and the V segment lost 4 bases, leaving 13 bases of the junction unmatched. The CDR3 is 14 residues long. CDR3 DNA sequence: TGTGCCAGCAGCCCCAGGACAGGTCCGAGGTGGCTGTTTTTT. Amino acids: CASSPRTGPRWLFF.

The chain is built from TRBV30 and TRBJ1-1; no clear D gene. The CDR3 spans 12 residues. V was cut by 1 base and J by 1 base, with 4 bases left in between. Germline CDR1 reads GTSNPN; CDR2 reads SVGIG (reference sequence). As DNA, the CDR3 is TGTGCCTGGAGTGAGCCGAACACTGAAGCTTTCTTT. Protein: CAWSEPNTEAFF.

V and J are TRBV29-1 and TRBJ2-3; 11 positions agree with TRBD2. V lost 7 bases, J lost 8 bases, and 11 bases stayed unmatched. CDR1 is SQVTM and CDR2 is ANQGSEA in the germline V gene. The CDR3 contains 14 residues. The CDR3 protein is CSADSASGGLTQYF. For the CDR3, the DNA is TGCAGCGCTGACAGTGCTAGCGGGGGGCTTACGCAGTATTTT.

The chain links TRBV18 to TRBJ2-2; D remains unclear. Trimming removed 2 bases from V and 4 bases from J, with 8 bases in between. Per the germline V gene, CDR1 is KGHSH and CDR2 is LQKENI. The CDR3 covers 14 residues. In DNA form, the CDR3 reads TGTGCCAGCTCACCAACCGGTGGCACCGGGGAGCTGTTTTTT. Amino acid sequence: CASSPTGGTGELFF.